This T cell receptor beta chain was obtained from a study of shared clonotypes between healthy human individuals. Whole-study findings and limits: Clonotype sharing among donors likely depends on sequencing depth. Generally, naive subsets (rather than memory subsets) showed larger estimated richness.

With respect to this clone: Its antigen remains unidentified.

The J segment lost 4 bases and the V segment lost 1 base, leaving 7 bases of the junction unmatched. Germline assignment: CDR1 KGHSH and CDR2 LQKENI. The CDR3 runs to 17 residues. Profiling relied on immunoSEQ multiplex PCR, and the TCRdb table lists in-frame clones only, not all of them. The sample carries about 1 million clones, 65% to 75% recorded once. Sequencing used memory CD4+ T cells sorted from blood. Subset indicated: CD45RA-negative fraction. The sequence was collected from a man aged 18 to 30 in good health. The chain combines TRBV18 with TRBJ1-3; TRBD1 agrees at 10 bases. CDR3 in amino acids: CASSPRWDRGAGNTIYF. DNA for the CDR3: TGTGCCAGCTCACCACGTTGGGACAGGGGAGCCGGAAACACCATATATTTT.